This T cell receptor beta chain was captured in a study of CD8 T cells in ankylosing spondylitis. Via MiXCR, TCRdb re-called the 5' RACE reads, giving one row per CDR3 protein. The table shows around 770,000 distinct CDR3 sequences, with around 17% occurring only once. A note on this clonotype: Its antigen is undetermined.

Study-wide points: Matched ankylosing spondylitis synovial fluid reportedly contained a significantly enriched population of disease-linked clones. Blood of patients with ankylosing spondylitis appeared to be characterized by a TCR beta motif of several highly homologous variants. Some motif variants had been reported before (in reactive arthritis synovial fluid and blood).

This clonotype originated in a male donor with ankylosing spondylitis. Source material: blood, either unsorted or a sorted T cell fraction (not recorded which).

CDR3 sequence: CASSDSRGSVNEQFF. The CDR3 DNA sequence: TGTGCCAGCAGCGACAGCAGGGGATCGGTCAATGAGCAGTTCTTC. The chain combines TRBV4-2 with TRBJ2-1, with D possibly TRBD1 on 6 matching bases. Per the germline V gene, CDR1 is LGHNA and CDR2 is YNFKEQ. V shed 5 bases and J shed 6 bases, with 17 bases lying between them. This CDR3 has 15 amino acids.